This T cell receptor beta chain was recovered during a study of shared clonotypes between healthy human individuals. As defined, naive CD8 cells were CD45RO-negative and positively selected for CCR7, with terminally differentiated effector memory CD45RA+ cells excluded. The CDR3 runs 14 residues. Trimming removed 3 bases from V and 2 bases from J, with 10 bases in between. The V gene's germline CDR1 is ENHRY and CDR2 SYGVKD. Libraries were prepared by immunoSEQ multiplex PCR; TCRdb keeps only in-frame clonotypes and omits some of them. Of about 680,000 clones in the sample, about 91% were seen once. This sequence originates from a man aged 25 to 40 in good health. The chain joins TRBV10-3 to TRBJ2-5; D possibly corresponds to TRBD1 (6 bases). Sequencing was carried out using naive CD8+ T cells sorted from blood. As DNA, the CDR3 is TGTGCCATCAGTGACAAGCAGGGGCAAGAGACCCAGTACTTC. This gives the protein CAISDKQGQETQYF.